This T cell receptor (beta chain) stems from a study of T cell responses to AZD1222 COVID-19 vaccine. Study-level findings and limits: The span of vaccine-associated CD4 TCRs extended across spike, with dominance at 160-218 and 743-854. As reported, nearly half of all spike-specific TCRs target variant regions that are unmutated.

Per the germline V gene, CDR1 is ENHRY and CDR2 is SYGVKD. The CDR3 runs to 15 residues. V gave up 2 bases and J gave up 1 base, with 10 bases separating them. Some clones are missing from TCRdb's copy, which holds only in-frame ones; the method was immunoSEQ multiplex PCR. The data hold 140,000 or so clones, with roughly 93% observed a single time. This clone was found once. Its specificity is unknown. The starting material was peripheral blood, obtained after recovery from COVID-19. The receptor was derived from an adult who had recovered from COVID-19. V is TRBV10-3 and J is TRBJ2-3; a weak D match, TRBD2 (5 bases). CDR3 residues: CAISEPSGGTDTQYF. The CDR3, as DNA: TGTGCCATCAGTGAGCCAAGCGGAGGCACAGATACGCAGTATTTT.